The clone carrying this T cell receptor (beta chain) was counted a single time. This sample was included in a study of blood T cell repertoires in COVID-19. Study summary: The samples span acute and convalescent COVID-19 from the United States, Italy and Spain.

Germline V gene lookup returns CDR1 SSHAT and CDR2 FNYEAQ (reference sequence). This CDR3 spans 13 amino acids. V shed 4 bases and J shed 8 bases, with 15 bases lying between them. Repertoires were generated with immunoSEQ multiplex PCR, while TCRdb's copy carries only in-frame clones and drops some. The table records around 23,000 clones, 65% to 90% of them present only once. This TCR was sampled from a human donor with acute or convalescent COVID-19. The donor label of this sample is uncertain. Sequencing was carried out using peripheral blood. This chain links TRBV7-7 with TRBJ2-7, with D maybe TRBD2 (5 bases). CDR3 amino acids: CASSSPMDWKQYF. The CDR3 DNA sequence: TGTGCCAGCAGCTCCCCGATGGACTGGAAGCAGTACTTC.